This T cell receptor (beta chain) was recovered during a study of blood T cell repertoires in COVID-19. Looking at the study overall: The study drew acute and convalescent COVID-19 samples from the United States, Italy and Spain. In each case, the material was cDNA or gDNA derived from T cells, B-cell-depleted T cells, or PBMCs.

The V end lost 7 bases, the J end lost 1 base, and 20 bases lay between the germline ends. CDR3 length equals 17 residues. Germline-derived CDR1 and CDR2 are SGHVS and FQNEAQ. Seattle cases were enrolled at active infection and followed longitudinally. Per the original methods: Amplification with reference gene primers provided the estimates of nucleated cell counts. Profiling relied on immunoSEQ multiplex PCR, and the TCRdb table lists in-frame clones only, not all of them. V and J calls and clone size are given by that table; D and trimming were obtained from the DNA. Counted here are about 210,000 clones, 65% to 90% occurring once; the ten biggest clones make up approximately 2.4%.

The source of this sequence is an older woman with COVID-19, enrolled during active disease. The rearrangement links TRBV7-8 to TRBJ1-3; weak D call: TRBD1 (6 bases). Sequenced: peripheral blood. CDR3: CASTPWTAGQSGNTIYF. The CDR3 DNA follows: TGTGCCAGCACCCCTTGGACAGCCGGACAATCTGGAAACACCATATATTTT.